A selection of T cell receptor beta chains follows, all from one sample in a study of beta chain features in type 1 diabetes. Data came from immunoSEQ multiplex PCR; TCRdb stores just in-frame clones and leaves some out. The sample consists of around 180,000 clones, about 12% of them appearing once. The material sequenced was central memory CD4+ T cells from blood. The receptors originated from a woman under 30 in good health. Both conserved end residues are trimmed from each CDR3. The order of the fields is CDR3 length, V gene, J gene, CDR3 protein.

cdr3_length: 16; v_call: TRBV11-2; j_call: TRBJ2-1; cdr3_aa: ASSRSGSGRTPYNEQF
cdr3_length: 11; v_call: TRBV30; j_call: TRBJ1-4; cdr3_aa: ACRDTRNEKLF
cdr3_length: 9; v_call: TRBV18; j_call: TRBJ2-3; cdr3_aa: ASQSTDTQY
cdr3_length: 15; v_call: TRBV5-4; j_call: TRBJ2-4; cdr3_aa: ASSSGQDRVAKNIQY
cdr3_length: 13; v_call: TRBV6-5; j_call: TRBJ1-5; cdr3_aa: ASSVDGTDNQPQH
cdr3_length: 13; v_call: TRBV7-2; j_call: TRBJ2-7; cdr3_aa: ASSLETGGYHEQY
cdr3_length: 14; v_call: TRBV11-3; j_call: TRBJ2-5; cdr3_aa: ASSRRLAGGRETQY
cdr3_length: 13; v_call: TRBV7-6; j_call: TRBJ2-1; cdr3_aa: ASSLEGGVPTEQF
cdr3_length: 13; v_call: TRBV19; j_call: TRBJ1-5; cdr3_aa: ASREGAGGNQPQH
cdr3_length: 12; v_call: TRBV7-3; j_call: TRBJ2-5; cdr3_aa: ASSLWGAQETQY
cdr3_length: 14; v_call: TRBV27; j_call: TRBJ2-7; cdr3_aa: ASSITRRTSSYEQY
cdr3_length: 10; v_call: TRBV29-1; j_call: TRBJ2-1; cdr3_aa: SVEHSYNEQF
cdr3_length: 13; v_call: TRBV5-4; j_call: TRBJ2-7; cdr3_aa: ASSSRRGSSYEQY
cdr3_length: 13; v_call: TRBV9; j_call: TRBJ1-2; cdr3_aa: ASSVGGHLNYGYT
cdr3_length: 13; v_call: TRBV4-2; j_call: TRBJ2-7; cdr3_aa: ASRDGLALTYEQY
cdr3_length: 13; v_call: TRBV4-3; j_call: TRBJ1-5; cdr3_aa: ASSQGTENNQPQH
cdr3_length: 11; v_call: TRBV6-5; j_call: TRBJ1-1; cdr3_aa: ASSLYERTEAF
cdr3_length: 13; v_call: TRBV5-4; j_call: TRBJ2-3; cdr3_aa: ASSQSGSRTDTQY
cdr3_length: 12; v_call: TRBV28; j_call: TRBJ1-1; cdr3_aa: ASSGDRTNTEAF
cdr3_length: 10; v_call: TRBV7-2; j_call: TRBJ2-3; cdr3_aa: ASSLVRDTQY
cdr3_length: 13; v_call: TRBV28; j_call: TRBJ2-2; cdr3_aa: ASSLGGRYTGELF
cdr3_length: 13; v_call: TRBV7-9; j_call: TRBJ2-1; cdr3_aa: ASSRDSSSYNEQF
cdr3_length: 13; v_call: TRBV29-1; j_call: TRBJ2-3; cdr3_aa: SVPSAGAQLDTQY
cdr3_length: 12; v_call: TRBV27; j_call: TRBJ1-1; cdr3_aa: ASSPLGQGAEAF
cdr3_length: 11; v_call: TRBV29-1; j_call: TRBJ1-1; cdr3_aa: SVVWGGRTEAF
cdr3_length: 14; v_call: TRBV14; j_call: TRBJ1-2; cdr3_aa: ASSPAPGQGTRGYT
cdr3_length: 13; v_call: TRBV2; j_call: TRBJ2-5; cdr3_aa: ASSERTSGQETQY
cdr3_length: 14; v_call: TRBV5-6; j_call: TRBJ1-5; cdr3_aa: ASSLAGTLANQPQH
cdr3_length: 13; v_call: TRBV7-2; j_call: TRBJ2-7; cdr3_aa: ASRFDPSGSYEQY
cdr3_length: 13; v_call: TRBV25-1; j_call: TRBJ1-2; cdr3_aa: ASSERQGATGGYT
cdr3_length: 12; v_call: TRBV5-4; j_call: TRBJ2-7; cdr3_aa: ASSSGQGLYEQY
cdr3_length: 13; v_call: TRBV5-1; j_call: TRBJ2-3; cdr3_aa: ASRPTSGRTDTQY
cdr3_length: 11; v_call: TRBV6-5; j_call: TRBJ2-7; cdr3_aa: ASSPQGLGEQY
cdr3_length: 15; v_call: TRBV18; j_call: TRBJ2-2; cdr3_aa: ASSNGQGVFGTGELF
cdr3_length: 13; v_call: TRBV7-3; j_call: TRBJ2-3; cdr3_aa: ASSNEAGRTDTQY
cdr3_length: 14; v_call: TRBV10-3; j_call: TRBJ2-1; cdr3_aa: AISGGLAGGNNEQF
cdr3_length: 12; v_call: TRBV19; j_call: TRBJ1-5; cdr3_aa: ASSIGNRVQPQH
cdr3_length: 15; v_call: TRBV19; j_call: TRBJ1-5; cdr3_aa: ASSSYRDRGRNQPQH
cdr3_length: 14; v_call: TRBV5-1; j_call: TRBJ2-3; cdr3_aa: ASRAASSKSTDTQY
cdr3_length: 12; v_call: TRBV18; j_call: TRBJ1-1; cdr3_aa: ASSPVSRNTEAF
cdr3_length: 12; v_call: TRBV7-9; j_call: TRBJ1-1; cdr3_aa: ASSLETVRTEAF
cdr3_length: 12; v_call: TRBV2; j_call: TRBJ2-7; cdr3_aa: ASSERTGGHEQY
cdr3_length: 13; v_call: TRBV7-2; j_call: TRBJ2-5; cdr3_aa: ASSLYRGRGETQY
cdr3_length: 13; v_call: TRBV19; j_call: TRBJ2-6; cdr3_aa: ASSPTFSGANVLT
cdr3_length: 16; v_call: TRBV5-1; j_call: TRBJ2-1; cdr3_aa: ASSLGTSGRGLGEEQF
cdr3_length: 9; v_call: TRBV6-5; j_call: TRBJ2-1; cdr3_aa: ASGMRHEQF
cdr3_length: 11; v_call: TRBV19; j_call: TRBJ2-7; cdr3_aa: ASSIADRDEQY
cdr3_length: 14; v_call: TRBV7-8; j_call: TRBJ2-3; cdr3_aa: ASSLYGRGDADTQY
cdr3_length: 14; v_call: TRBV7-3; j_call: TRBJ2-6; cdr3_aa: ASSAIRVGGANVLT
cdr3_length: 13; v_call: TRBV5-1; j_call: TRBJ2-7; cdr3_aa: ASSSGTIIYYEQY
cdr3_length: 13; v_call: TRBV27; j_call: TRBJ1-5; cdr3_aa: ASRPQRVSNQPQH
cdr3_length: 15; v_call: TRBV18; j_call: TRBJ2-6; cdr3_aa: ASSPQARGSGANVLT
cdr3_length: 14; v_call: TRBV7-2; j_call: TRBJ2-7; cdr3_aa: ASSLGGAGPTYEQY
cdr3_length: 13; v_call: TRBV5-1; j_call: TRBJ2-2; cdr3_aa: ASSRQDPNTGELF
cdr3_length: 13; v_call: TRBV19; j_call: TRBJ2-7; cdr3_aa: ASKLQGTFSYEQY